The source of this T cell receptor beta chain is a study of beta chain features in type 1 diabetes. The wider study: Healthy donors, compared against patients, showed similar age, gender and cell yields. Overall study findings and caveats: Over-representation of high TCR-expressing cells was a possible consequence of cDNA sequencing. Type 1 diabetes patients had moderately but significantly shorter TCRB CDR3s in all four CD4+ subsets.

Markers CD45RO/CCR7/CD25/CD127/CD95/CD27 served to sort CD4+ naive, central memory, regulatory and stem cell-like memory cells. Between the trimmed V and J ends, which lost 2 bases and 2 bases, there was a span of 6 bases. Germline loops: CDR1 MDHEN, CDR2 SYDVKM. The CDR3 runs 14 residues. This clone has only a few counts. Its antigen is unidentified. All of the isolated RNA was reverse transcribed, so expressed TCRB transcripts were sequenced. Here immunoSEQ multiplex PCR was the method, and the copy in TCRdb shows in-frame clones only, minus some. The sample contains some 190,000 clones, approximately 7.9% of which appear only once.

The TCR originated in a man between 18 and 35 years old with type 1 diabetes. V usage is TRBV28 and J usage is TRBJ2-2, with D hard to call. The sequenced material came from central memory CD4+ T cells from blood. CDR3 nucleotide sequence: TGTGCCAGCAGTTTAACTCATAACACCGGGGAGCTGTTTTTT. Its protein is CASSLTHNTGELFF.